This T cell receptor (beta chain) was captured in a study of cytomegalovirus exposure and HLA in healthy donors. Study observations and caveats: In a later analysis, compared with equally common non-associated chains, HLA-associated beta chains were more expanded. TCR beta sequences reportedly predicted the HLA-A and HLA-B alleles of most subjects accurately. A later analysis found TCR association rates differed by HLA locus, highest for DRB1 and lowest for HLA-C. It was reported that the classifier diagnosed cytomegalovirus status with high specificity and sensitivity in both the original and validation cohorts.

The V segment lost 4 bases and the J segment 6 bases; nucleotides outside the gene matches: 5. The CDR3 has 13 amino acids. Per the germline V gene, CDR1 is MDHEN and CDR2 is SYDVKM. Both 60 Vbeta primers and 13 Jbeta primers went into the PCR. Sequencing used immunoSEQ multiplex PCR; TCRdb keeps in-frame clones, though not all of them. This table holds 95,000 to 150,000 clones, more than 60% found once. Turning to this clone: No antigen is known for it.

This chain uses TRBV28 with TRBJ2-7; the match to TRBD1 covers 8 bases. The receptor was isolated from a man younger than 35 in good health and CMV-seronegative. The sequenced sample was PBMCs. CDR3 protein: CASSSTGAIEQYF. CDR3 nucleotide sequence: TGTGCCAGCAGTTCGACAGGGGCCATCGAGCAGTACTTC. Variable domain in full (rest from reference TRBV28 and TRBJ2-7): DVKVTQSSRYLVKRTGEKVFLECVQDMDHENMFWYRQDPGLGLRLIYFSYDVKMKEKGDIPEGYSVSREKKERFSLILESASTNQTSMYLCASSSTGAIEQYFGPGTRLTVT.